This TCR beta chain was sequenced in a study of long-term antiretroviral therapy in people with HIV. Inclusion required at least two post-ART and at least one pre-ART PBMC samples. This clone was counted once. What it binds is not known. Trimming took 8 bases from V and 4 from J; bases not matched to a gene: 13. Germline assignment: CDR1 SGHVT and CDR2 SQSDAQ. The CDR3 is 16 amino acids. Findings and limits, study-wide: Regardless of time point, clones expanded before ART dominated the repertoire. Among HIV repertoires, CDR3 length ranges were narrower than those of controls. After ART, diversity increased yet remained lower than transplant donor controls.

Investigators performed immunoSEQ version v3.0 at survey level. Here immunoSEQ multiplex PCR was the method, and the copy in TCRdb shows in-frame clones only, minus some. Here the sample spans some 19,000 clones, about four fifths being singletons. The TCR comes from a man aged 18 to 29 with HIV. The chain has TRBV7-4 and TRBJ1-5; 8 nucleotides agree with TRBD1. The specimen comprised unsorted PBMCs, sampled 0.9 years after starting antiretroviral therapy. The CDR3 DNA follows: TGTGCCAGCCGCTATCGTGGCAGGGGGCTTAATCAGCCCCAGCATTTT. This sequence encodes CASRYRGRGLNQPQHF.